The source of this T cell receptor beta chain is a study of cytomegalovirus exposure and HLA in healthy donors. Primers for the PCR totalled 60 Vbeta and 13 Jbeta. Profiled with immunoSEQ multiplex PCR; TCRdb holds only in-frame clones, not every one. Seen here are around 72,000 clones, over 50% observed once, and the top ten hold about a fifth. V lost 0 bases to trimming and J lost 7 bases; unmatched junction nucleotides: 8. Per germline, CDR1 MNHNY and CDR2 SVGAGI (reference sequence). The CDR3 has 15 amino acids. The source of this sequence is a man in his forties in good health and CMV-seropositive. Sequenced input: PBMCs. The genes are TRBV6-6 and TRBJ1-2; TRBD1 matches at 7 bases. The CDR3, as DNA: TGTGCCAGCAGTTACTCACAAGACAGGGTCACTGGCTACACCTTC. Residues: CASSYSQDRVTGYTF.